This T cell receptor (beta chain) derives from a study of shared clonotypes between healthy human individuals. The wider study: Per-donor plates numbered three CD4 naive, three CD4 memory, two CD8 naive and one CD8 memory.

Measured with immunoSEQ multiplex PCR; TCRdb has only the in-frame clones, and not every one. This table holds approximately 840,000 clones, 90% to 98% found once. Germline CDR1 reads MNHEY; CDR2 reads SMNVEV (reference sequence). The CDR3 consists of 13 residues. The ends were cut back, 2 bases at V and 3 bases at J, with 7 bases in the middle. Points from the study as a whole: Relative to memory subsets, naive subsets generally showed larger estimated richness.

Remarks on this clone: The target antigen is unknown.

CD8 cells regarded as naive lacked CD45RO, were positively chosen for CCR7, and omitted terminally differentiated effector memory CD45RA+ cells. Only Caucasian adults living in Nashville, Tennessee served as donors. The clonotype originates from a man aged 25 to 45 in good health. The sample was naive CD8+ T cells sorted from blood. The chain carries TRBV27 and TRBJ1-1; D is ambiguous. The CDR3 sequence: CASSLGVYTEAFF. CDR3 in DNA: TGTGCCAGCAGTTTAGGGGTCTACACTGAAGCTTTCTTT.